This is a list of T cell receptor beta chains from one sample in a study of cytomegalovirus exposure and HLA in healthy donors. Libraries were prepared by immunoSEQ multiplex PCR; TCRdb keeps only in-frame clonotypes and omits some of them. The sample has 65,000 to 95,000 clones; around 75% are singletons. Sequenced sample: PBMCs. These receptors all come from a man between 65 and 85 years old in good health and CMV-seronegative. Each CDR3 is given with its conserved first and last residue. A D gene is named only where the DNA matches it firmly. Some rows have no size entry. The others give once, few or many, or a class for an expanded clone.

>TRBJ2-7|-|few|12|TRBV5-5
CASSLLTFEQYF
TGTGCCAGCAGCTTACTCACCTTCGAGCAGTACTTC
>TRBJ1-3|TRBD1|-|18|TRBV5-1
CASSYLQGGTLSGNTIYF
TGCGCCAGCAGCTACCTGCAGGGGGGAACCCTCTCTGGAAACACCATATATTTT
>TRBJ2-5|TRBD2|-|17|TRBV4-3
CASSQEPAGLLGETQYF
TGCGCCAGCAGCCAAGAACCAGCGGGGCTCCTAGGGGAGACCCAGTACTTC
>TRBJ1-6|-|-|15|TRBV30
CAWRGPRTGNSPLHF
TGTGCCTGGAGGGGTCCTAGGACGGGGAATTCACCCCTCCACTTT
>TRBJ2-3|TRBD2|-|20|TRBV4-2
CASSHYPQPGTSGSSDTQYF
TGTGCCAGCAGCCATTACCCGCAGCCCGGGACTAGCGGGAGCTCAGATACGCAGTATTTT
>TRBJ1-6|-|once|14|TRBV18
CASSPPGRNSPLHF
TGTGCCAGCTCACCTCCGGGGAGGAATTCACCCCTCCACTTT
>TRBJ2-1|TRBD2|-|18|TRBV12-5
CASGPPTSGVGSYNEQFF
TGTGCTAGTGGCCCCCCGACTAGCGGGGTCGGCTCCTACAATGAGCAGTTCTTC
>TRBJ2-1|-|-|15|TRBV11-3
CASSLGGGHYNEQFF
TGTGCCAGCAGCTTAGGGGGGGGACACTACAATGAGCAGTTCTTC
>TRBJ1-1|TRBD1|-|15|TRBV5-1
CASSLIGQGIEKAFF
TGCGCCAGCAGCCTTATCGGACAGGGGATCGAAAAAGCTTTCTTT
>TRBJ2-7|TRBD1|-|15|TRBV4-3
CASSQDRDSTYEQYF
TGCGCCAGCAGCCAAGATAGGGACAGTACCTACGAGCAGTACTTC
>TRBJ2-3|TRBD2|-|16|TRBV7-2
CASSLAGGLATDTQYF
TGTGCCAGCAGCTTAGCGGGGGGACTAGCCACCGATACGCAGTATTTT
>TRBJ2-3|TRBD2|-|16|TRBV11-2
CASSSGLAGGADTQYF
TGTGCCAGCAGCTCGGGACTAGCGGGAGGAGCAGATACGCAGTATTTT
>TRBJ1-4|-|once|17|TRBV19
CASRNQGVGRANEKLFF
TGTGCCAGTAGGAATCAGGGTGTTGGTAGGGCTAATGAAAAACTGTTTTTT
>TRBJ2-7|-|-|15|TRBV28
CASSPSGLGTYEQYF
TGTGCCAGCAGTCCCTCTGGACTGGGAACCTACGAGCAGTACTTC
>TRBJ1-2|-|-|14|TRBV11-2
CASSVSSYDYGYTF
TGTGCCAGCAGCGTTAGTTCTTATGACTACGGCTACACCTTC
>TRBJ2-5|TRBD2|-|18|TRBV9
CASSEKTGTSGSQETQYF
TGTGCCAGCAGCGAGAAGACCGGGACTAGCGGATCCCAAGAGACCCAGTACTTC
>TRBJ2-2|TRBD1|once|14|TRBV10-1
CASSEDRATGELFF
TGCGCCAGCAGTGAAGACAGGGCAACCGGGGAACTGTTTTTT
>TRBJ2-2|-|-|14|TRBV5-1
CASSLSWGGGELFF
TGCGCCAGCAGCTTGAGTTGGGGAGGCGGGGAGCTGTTTTTT
>TRBJ2-3|-|-|14|TRBV30
CAWSRESGADTQYF
TGTGCCTGGAGTAGGGAGTCGGGGGCAGATACGCAGTATTTT
>TRBJ1-5|-|-|13|TRBV28
CASSHYSNQPQHF
TGTGCCAGCAGCCACTATAGCAATCAGCCCCAGCATTTT
>TRBJ2-7|TRBD2|few|17|TRBV5-1
CASRMESGGSTAYEQYF
TGCGCCAGCAGGATGGAGAGCGGGGGGTCCACCGCCTACGAGCAGTACTTC
>TRBJ2-1|TRBD2|-|17|TRBV5-1
CASSLVPTSGEYNEQFF
TGCGCCAGCAGCTTGGTTCCGACTAGCGGGGAATACAATGAGCAGTTCTTC
>TRBJ1-6|-|few|20|TRBV6-4
CASSDPGGWTAKSYNSPLHF
TGTGCCAGCAGTGACCCCGGAGGTTGGACGGCTAAATCCTATAATTCACCCCTCCACTTT
>TRBJ1-6|-|-|15|TRBV5-1
CASSLGQKRNSPLHF
TGCGCCAGCAGCTTGGGACAAAAAAGGAATTCACCCCTCCACTTT
>TRBJ2-7|-|-|14|TRBV29-1
CSVEDSGSSYEQYF
TGCAGCGTTGAAGATTCAGGTTCCTCCTACGAGCAGTACTTC
>TRBJ1-2|-|-|16|TRBV6-5
CASSYWGTNEADGYTF
TGTGCCAGCAGTTACTGGGGGACAAACGAAGCGGATGGCTACACCTTC
>TRBJ1-4|TRBD1|once|14|TRBV19
CASSTLQGDEKLFF
TGTGCCAGTAGTACCCTCCAGGGGGATGAAAAACTGTTTTTT
>TRBJ2-7|TRBD2|-|16|TRBV27
CASSLSWLAGTYEQYF
TGTGCCAGCAGTTTATCGTGGCTAGCGGGCACCTACGAGCAGTACTTC
>TRBJ1-1|-|-|14|TRBV7-9
CASSLDRLNTEAFF
TGTGCCAGCAGCCTGGACAGATTGAACACTGAAGCTTTCTTT
>TRBJ2-7|-|-|14|TRBV27
CASSSQGFQLGQYF
TGTGCCAGCAGTTCACAGGGATTTCAGTTAGGGCAGTACTTC
>TRBJ1-5|TRBD1|-|14|TRBV5-6
CASSSGTGSQPQHF
TGTGCCAGCAGCTCCGGGACAGGGTCCCAGCCCCAGCATTTT
>TRBJ1-6|-|few|12|TRBV6-5
CASSLYNSPLHF
TGTGCCAGCAGCTTATATAATTCACCCCTCCACTTT
>TRBJ1-1|TRBD1|-|13|TRBV2
CASSSQGVSEAFF
TGTGCCAGCAGTTCCCAGGGGGTCTCTGAAGCTTTCTTT
>TRBJ1-2|TRBD1|-|12|TRBV6-5
CASRRTGGGYTF
TGTGCCAGCAGAAGAACAGGGGGGGGCTACACCTTC
>TRBJ2-5|TRBD2|-|15|TRBV9
CASSGGLAGGETQYF
TGTGCCAGCAGCGGGGGGCTAGCGGGAGGGGAGACCCAGTACTTC
>TRBJ1-1|TRBD1|-|13|TRBV7-3
CASSPGDSAEAFF
TGTGCCAGCAGCCCAGGGGACAGCGCTGAAGCTTTCTTT
>TRBJ1-6|-|-|15|TRBV30
CAWSVQFAGNSPLHF
TGTGCCTGGAGTGTACAGTTCGCCGGTAATTCACCCCTCCACTTT
>TRBJ2-2|-|medium-sized|15|TRBV7-8
CASSGGDGNTGELFF
TGTGCCAGCAGCGGAGGGGACGGGAACACCGGGGAGCTGTTTTTT
>TRBJ2-1|TRBD1|-|17|TRBV28
CASSRNIGTGSYNEQFF
TGTGCCAGCAGTCGTAATATCGGGACAGGGAGTTACAATGAGCAGTTCTTC
>TRBJ2-3|-|few|13|TRBV18
CASSPRAGDTQYF
TGTGCCAGCTCACCACGGGCAGGAGATACGCAGTATTTT
>TRBJ1-1|-|-|13|TRBV7-9
CASSRTDDTEAFF
TGTGCCAGCAGCCGGACAGACGACACTGAAGCTTTCTTT
>TRBJ1-5|-|-|16|TRBV6-5
CASSLTGGARNQPQHF
TGTGCCAGCAGTTTAACGGGGGGCGCGAGGAATCAGCCCCAGCATTTT
>TRBJ1-5|TRBD1|-|14|TRBV18
CASSQDREDQPQHF
TGTGCCAGCTCTCAGGACAGGGAGGATCAGCCCCAGCATTTT